This record concerns one T cell receptor (beta chain) sequence. The method was immunoSEQ multiplex PCR; TCRdb's version includes in-frame clones alone and lacks a portion of them. The table has around 100,000 clones, about nine tenths seen once. This specimen belongs to a study of blood T cell repertoires in COVID-19. The length of the CDR3 is 15 residues. V was pared by 3 bases and J by 3 bases, with 14 bases between. CDR1 and CDR2 from the germline V gene are ENHRY and SYGVKD. The sample taken for sequencing was peripheral blood. This TCR was sampled from a man aged 55 to 70 with COVID-19, enrolled during active disease. The chain uses TRBV10-3 and TRBJ1-1; D perhaps matches TRBD1 (6 bases). The CDR3 DNA sequence: TGTGCCATCAGTGAAGGGGAAGGGGGAGACACTGAAGCTTTCTTT. It specifies CAISEGEGGDTEAFF.